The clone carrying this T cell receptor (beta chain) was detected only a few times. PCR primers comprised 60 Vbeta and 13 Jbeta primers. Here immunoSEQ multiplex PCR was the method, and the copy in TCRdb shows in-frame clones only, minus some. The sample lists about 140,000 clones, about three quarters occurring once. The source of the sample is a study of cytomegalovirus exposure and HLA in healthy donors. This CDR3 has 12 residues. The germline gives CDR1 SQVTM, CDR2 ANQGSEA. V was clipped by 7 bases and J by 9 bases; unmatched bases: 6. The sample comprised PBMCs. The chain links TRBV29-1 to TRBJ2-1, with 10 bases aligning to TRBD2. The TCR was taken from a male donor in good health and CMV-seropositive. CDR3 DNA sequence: TGCAGCGATGGACTAGCGGAGGGTGAGCAGTTCTTC. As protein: CSDGLAEGEQFF.